The source of this T cell receptor (beta chain) is a study of spatial heterogeneity in lung cancer. Overall study: Matched bulk RNA-seq gave a T cell module score that correlated strongly with tumor-region TCR transcript counts.

This clonotype is medium-sized within its sample. Its matching antigen is unknown. Little can be read into the size of this beta chain, an off-target read in a library designed for alpha chains. Specified time point: sample taken at primary tumor resection. The donor group consisted of 55 to 85 patients who had untreated, early-stage non-small cell lung cancer. Material for sequencing was whole RNA from tumor, nontumor lung or frozen PBMC, left unsorted. General study points: Mutation counts in tumors were tracked by counts of expanded intratumoral alpha and beta TCRs.

TCR cDNA molecules were tagged individually, and each one carried a unique molecular identifier. MiXCR was run by TCRdb on the 5' RACE reads, yielding one entry per CDR3 protein. The repertoire includes around 1,600 distinct CDR3 sequences, approximately 10% of them detected once, and around 30% sits in the top ten. Trimming stripped 0 bases from V and 1 base from J, with 8 bases between. From germline, CDR1 is SGDLS and CDR2 YYNGEE. There are 14 residues in the CDR3. The sample was lung tumor tissue, taken at surgery. This chain uses TRBV9 with TRBJ2-7; D is unclear. The clonotype was recovered from a female donor with early-stage non-small cell lung cancer. As DNA, the CDR3 is TGTGCCAGCAGCGTAGATCCCGGTTCCTACGAGCAGTACTTC. Its protein product is CASSVDPGSYEQYF.